The entry that follows covers one TCR beta chain sequence. This CDR3 is also generated by other DNA sequences in the sample. J gave up 1 base and V 6 bases, and 3 bases lay outside the gene matches. This CDR3 is 14 amino acids long. Per the germline V gene, CDR1 is MNHEY and CDR2 is SVGAGI. These data originate in a study of blood T cell repertoires in COVID-19. Study summary: The origin of the acute and convalescent COVID-19 samples was the United States, Italy and Spain.

Using immunoSEQ multiplex PCR, the repertoire was profiled, and TCRdb retains in-frame clones only, with some absent. The data hold 250,000 to 300,000 clones, with about 89% observed a single time. The genes are TRBV6-5 and TRBJ1-3; 7 bases line up with TRBD1. The clonotype comes from a woman aged 55-75 years with acute or convalescent COVID-19. The sequenced sample was peripheral blood. For the CDR3, the DNA is TGTGCCAGCAGCCCGACAGGGTCTGGAAACACCATATATTTT. Its translation: CASSPTGSGNTIYF.